Presented here are 20 T cell receptor beta chains from one specimen sequenced in a study of identical twins. TCRdb fed the 5' RACE reads into MiXCR, producing one record per CDR3 protein. Of around 550,000 distinct CDR3 sequences detected, roughly 15% appear once; the ten largest clones hold about 0.47%. The same sample was also used in a study of yellow fever vaccine responses in identical twins.

Specimen: CD4+ T cells sorted from blood. These TCRs come from a woman under 30 in good health.

This rearrangement joins TRBV20-1 to TRBJ2-5; D could derive from TRBD1 or TRBD2 (5 bases each). Germline CDR1 reads DFQATT; CDR2 reads SNEGSKA (reference sequence). This CDR3 comprises 15 residues. V lost 3 bases, J lost 0 bases, and 14 bases lay in between. The CDR3: CSASPGVGDQETQYF. CDR3 coding DNA: TGCAGTGCTAGTCCCGGGGTGGGGGACCAAGAGACCCAGTACTTC.

The rearrangement joins TRBV7-6 to TRBJ2-1; 10 bases are shared with TRBD1. The trim removed 0 bases at V and 10 bases at J, leaving 9 bases unmatched. The length of the CDR3 is 16 residues. Germline V gene data show CDR1 as SGHVS and CDR2 as FNYEAQ. CDR3 DNA: TGTGCCAGCAGCTTAGCTGGGACAGGGGTGGAGGGGGAGCAGTTCTTC. Residues: CASSLAGTGVEGEQFF.

This clonotype was seen more than once but under ten times. The chain is built from TRBV6-5 and TRBJ2-1, with a possible D match to TRBD2 (5 bases). In germline, CDR1 is MNHEY, CDR2 SVGAGI. This CDR3 region has 12 residues. V was pared by 1 base and J by 10 bases, with 8 bases between. The DNA of the CDR3 is TGTGCCAGCAGTTACTATCGCGGGGAGCAGTTCTTC. It translates to CASSYYRGEQFF.

This clonotype was found a few times. DNA for the CDR3: TGCGCCAGCGGTGGACAGCCCTACGAGCAGTACGTC. This sequence encodes CASGGQPYEQYV. This chain joins TRBV10-2 and TRBJ2-7; D possibly corresponds to TRBD1 (6 bases). The V end lost 8 bases, the J end lost 2 bases, and 10 bases lay between the germline ends. This CDR3 has 12 amino acids. CDR1 is WSHSY, CDR2 SAAADI, per germline.

V and J are TRBV7-7 and TRBJ2-5; D is unclear. With 5 bases removed from V and 3 bases from J, the gap between germline ends came to 22 bases. Germline CDR1 is SSHAT and CDR2 is FNYEAQ (reference sequence). The CDR3 has 17 amino acids. The CDR3 coding sequence is TGTGCCAGCAGCCCTAACTCAGCCTCGGAAATTAAAGAGACCCAGTACTTC. Protein: CASSPNSASEIKETQYF. Combining the CDR3 with reference TRBV7-7 and TRBJ2-5 gives the whole variable domain GAGVSQSPRYKVTKRGQDVTLRCDPISSHATLYWYQQALGQGPEFLTYFNYEAQPDKSGLPSDRFSAERPEGSISTLTIQRTEQRDSAMYRCASSPNSASEIKETQYFGPGTRLLVL.

This clonotype was counted at least ten times. The chain joins TRBV3-1 to TRBJ1-4; no clear D. Trimming took 4 bases from V and 14 from J, leaving 14 bases between them. The CDR3 is 12 amino acids. Germline V gene sequence: CDR1 LGHDT, CDR2 YNNKEL (reference sequence). CDR3 coding DNA: TGTGCCAGCAGCCCTGGACTACCTTCTCTGTTTTTT. This translates into CASSPGLPSLFF.

This clonotype was seen a handful of times. The gene calls are TRBV5-1 and TRBJ2-7, with TRBD1 matching over 8 bases. Trimming removed 0 bases from V and 5 bases from J; junction bases left unmatched: 7. Germline CDR1 reads SGHRS; CDR2 reads YFSETQ. The CDR3 spans 15 residues. The CDR3 here is CASSLVSQGAHEQYF. CDR3 sequence (DNA): TGCGCCAGCAGCTTGGTCTCCCAGGGGGCTCACGAGCAGTACTTC.

This clonotype was counted at least ten times. The CDR3 spells CASSYGTYNEQFF. In nucleotides, the CDR3 is TGTGCCAGCAGTTACGGCACCTACAATGAGCAGTTCTTC. The V call is TRBV6-6, the J call TRBJ2-1; no clear D. CDR1 is MNHNY, CDR2 SVGAGI, per germline (reference sequence). V was pared by 2 bases and J by 2 bases, with 4 bases between. The CDR3 has 13 residues.

Note on this clonotype: The germline gene is not matched at one end of the junction; a read error may be the cause. V and J are TRBV6-5 and TRBJ1-2; 12 positions agree with TRBD1. The CDR3 has 12 amino acids. Per the germline V gene, CDR1 is MNHEY and CDR2 is SVGAGI. For the CDR3, the DNA is TGTGCCAGCAACCGGGACAGGGGGCTTCCAGAGTTC. Residues: CASNRDRGLPEF.

V usage is TRBV20-1 and J usage is TRBJ1-1; D uncertain. Trimming took off 3 bases at V and 1 base at J, with 6 bases between the two ends. There are 12 residues in the CDR3. Germline CDR1 is DFQATT and CDR2 is SNEGSKA (reference sequence). This CDR3 is CSARRANTEAFF. CDR3 nucleotides: TGCAGTGCTAGGCGGGCGAACACTGAAGCTTTCTTT.

The chain carries TRBV24-1 and TRBJ2-7; TRBD1 matches at 7 bases. V trimming: 3 bases; J trimming: 2 bases; junction bases outside the gene matches: 9. Germline values: CDR1 KGHDR, CDR2 SFDVKD. CDR3 length: 16 residues. Here the CDR3 DNA reads TGTGCCACCAGTGATAGTAGGGACAGAGTTACCTACGAGCAGTACGTC. Residues: CATSDSRDRVTYEQYV.

The J gene is TRBJ1-5, the V gene TRBV28; possibly TRBD1 for D (5 bases). The V end lost 8 bases, the J end lost 4 bases, and 12 bases lay between the germline ends. Germline V gene lookup returns CDR1 MDHEN and CDR2 SYDVKM. The CDR3 is 13 amino acids. CDR3: CASGGLVNQPQHF. CDR3 DNA: TGTGCCAGCGGGGGACTGGTAAATCAGCCCCAGCATTTT.

In this sample, this clonotype turned up many times. The chain recombines TRBV7-8 with TRBJ2-3, with D unresolved. The ends were cut back, 4 bases at V and 3 bases at J, with 8 bases in the middle. Germline V gene lookup returns CDR1 SGHVS and CDR2 FQNEAQ. The CDR3 runs 13 residues. CDR3 sequence reads: CASSSRQTDTQYF. The CDR3 coding sequence is TGTGCCAGCAGCTCAAGACAAACAGATACGCAGTATTTT.

This clonotype appeared a few times. The chain employs TRBV7-9 and TRBJ2-1; 8 bases are a match to TRBD1. The V and J ends lost 4 bases and 8 bases, in that order; junction bases with no gene match: 10. CDR3 length equals 15 residues. Germline V gene lookup returns CDR1 SEHNR and CDR2 FQNEAQ (reference sequence). For the CDR3, the DNA is TGTGCCAGCAGCTCGCCGGGACAGGTTAATCATGAGCAGTTCTTC. Translating it yields CASSSPGQVNHEQFF. The full variable domain, rest sourced from reference TRBV7-9 and TRBJ2-1, is DTGVSQNPRHKITKRGQNVTFRCDPISEHNRLYWYRQTLGQGPEFLTYFQNEAQLEKSRLLSDRFSAERPKGSFSTLEIQRTEQGDSAMYLCASSSPGQVNHEQFFGPGTRLTVL.

The chain employs TRBV7-8 and TRBJ2-7, with 12 positions matching TRBD2. Germline CDR1 is SGHVS and CDR2 is FQNEAQ. The J segment lost 6 bases and the V segment lost 5 bases, leaving 5 bases of the junction unmatched. The CDR3 has 14 amino acids. The CDR3 loop is CASSVGLAGPEQYF. The CDR3 DNA is TGTGCCAGCAGCGTGGGACTAGCGGGCCCCGAGCAGTACTTC.

The chain links TRBV19 to TRBJ1-1; D perhaps matches TRBD1 (6 bases). The V end lost 9 bases, the J end lost 0 bases, and 17 bases lay between the germline ends. CDR3 size: 15 residues. Germline-derived CDR1 and CDR2 are LNHDA and SQIVND (reference sequence). The CDR3 loop reads CASEPTGAMNTEAFF. DNA of the CDR3: TGTGCCAGCGAGCCTACGGGGGCGATGAACACTGAAGCTTTCTTT.

This clonotype came up a few times. The chain employs TRBV5-1 and TRBJ2-3; 7 bases line up with TRBD1. CDR3 size: 11 residues. Germline CDR1 SGHRS, CDR2 YFSETQ. V was pared by 6 bases and J by 8 bases, with 3 bases of the junction left unmatched. CDR3 protein: CASNRQGTQYF. The CDR3 DNA is TGCGCCAGCAACCGACAGGGTACGCAGTATTTT.

This clonotype has at least ten counts. This chain links TRBV29-1 with TRBJ2-2, with TRBD2 matching 9 bases. The length of the CDR3 is 17 residues. Trimming removed 7 bases from V and 5 bases from J; junction bases left unmatched: 17. The germline gives CDR1 SQVTM, CDR2 ANQGSEA. CDR3 sequence reads: CSAQGAAGGSRTGELFF. The CDR3 nucleotides read TGCAGCGCTCAAGGAGCGGCGGGAGGGTCACGGACCGGGGAGCTGTTTTTT.

This clonotype was detected only a few times. The rearrangement joins TRBV5-1 to TRBJ2-2; 7 bases align to TRBD1. The V gene end was trimmed by 4 bases and the J gene end by 0 bases; junction bases not matched to a gene: 9. The germline CDR1 and CDR2 sequences are SGHRS and YFSETQ. The CDR3 extends over 17 amino acids. The DNA of the CDR3 is TGCGCCAGCAGCCACAGACCAGGGGGTCCGAACACCGGGGAGCTGTTTTTT. Translated: CASSHRPGGPNTGELFF.

This clonotype turned up a few times. The CDR3 DNA is TGTGCCAGCAACCGATGGGGAGGGGTTGAGCAGTTCTTC. Encoded protein: CASNRWGGVEQFF. This sequence joins TRBV25-1 and TRBJ2-1, with 7 positions matching TRBD2. CDR1 is MGHDK, CDR2 SYGVNS, per germline. There are 13 residues in the CDR3. Trimming cost V 7 bases and J 9 bases; bases outside gene matches: 9.